The 29 T cell receptor beta chains listed next were all sequenced from one sample in a study of T cells after yellow fever vaccination. TCRdb re-called the 5' RACE reads with MiXCR, one entry per CDR3 protein. The sample yields some 500,000 distinct CDR3 sequences, 13% seen once. Sequencing used PBMCs, obtained on the day of the yellow fever booster vaccination. These receptors were collected from a young man who received the YFV17D yellow fever vaccine.

The chain joins TRBV20-1 to TRBJ2-1; D is perhaps TRBD1 or TRBD2 (5 bases each). Germline lookup yields CDR1 DFQATT and CDR2 SNEGSKA (reference sequence). V was shortened by 1 base and J by 4 bases, with 17 bases between the two germline ends. The CDR3 has 16 amino acids. DNA of the CDR3: TGCAGTGCTAGAGGATTGGGGGACCTCATTTACAATGAGCAGTTCTTC. Translating it yields CSARGLGDLIYNEQFF.

The CDR3 sequence: CASTYGGTYNEQFF. The CDR3 DNA reads TGTGCCAGCACCTATGGAGGGACCTACAATGAGCAGTTCTTC. The chain joins TRBV6-1 to TRBJ2-1; tentatively, D is TRBD2 (6 bases). There are 14 residues in the CDR3. The germline V gene encodes CDR1 MNHNS and CDR2 SASEGT. V lost 7 bases and J lost 2, with 12 bases in between.

This chain links TRBV14 with TRBJ2-1, with D perhaps TRBD2 (5 bases). V lost 3 bases to trimming and J lost 0 bases, with 15 bases between them. The CDR3 length is 17 residues. CDR1 is SGHDN and CDR2 is FVKESK in the germline V gene. This CDR3 is CASSQEVAVSSYNEQFF. In DNA form, the CDR3 reads TGTGCCAGCAGCCAGGAGGTCGCAGTCAGCTCCTACAATGAGCAGTTCTTC.

The J gene is TRBJ2-7, the V gene TRBV27; TRBD1 aligns across 9 bases. V dropped 6 bases and J dropped 6; count of bases not matched to a gene: 9. This CDR3 region has 14 residues. Germline CDR1 MNHEY, CDR2 SMNVEV (reference sequence). CDR3 bases: TGTGCCAGCAGATCGACCGGGACAGGGCTCGAGCAGTACTTC. Translation gives CASRSTGTGLEQYF.

This clonotype was found once. Possible read error: a much larger clone is one base away. This chain joins TRBV6-5 and TRBJ2-1, with 13 bases aligning to TRBD2. The length of the CDR3 is 15 residues. Germline V gives CDR1 MNHEY, CDR2 SVGAGI. V gave up 4 bases and J gave up 9 bases; unmatched junction bases: 6. The CDR3 region has the DNA TGTGCCAGCAGTTCGGGACTAGCGGGACTTAGTGAGCAGTTCTTC. This sequence encodes CASSSGLAGLSEQFF.

The V gene is TRBV29-1, the J gene TRBJ2-7, with D tentatively TRBD1 (5 bases). CDR3 length equals 13 residues. Trimming removed 6 bases at V and 6 bases at J, with 18 bases between. In germline, CDR1 is SQVTM, CDR2 ANQGSEA. The CDR3 loop is CSVTGQGLGEQYF. Written as DNA, the CDR3 is TGCAGCGTCACCGGGCAGGGATTGGGCGAGCAGTACTTC.

V usage is TRBV5-5 and J usage is TRBJ2-3, with TRBD1 matching 7 bases. The CDR3 is 16 residues long. CDR1 and CDR2 (germline): SGHKS, YYEKEE (reference sequence). V trimming: 6 bases; J trimming: 1 base; junction bases outside the gene matches: 11. The CDR3 DNA is TGTGCCAGCAACAGGGGCCAGCGCCCCGGCACAGATACGCAGTATTTT. It yields the protein CASNRGQRPGTDTQYF.

The gene calls are TRBV5-1 and TRBJ2-7; 11 bases match TRBD1. V lost 1 base to trimming and J lost 5 bases; unmatched junction nucleotides: 2. The V gene's germline CDR1 is SGHRS and CDR2 YFSETQ. The CDR3 has 14 residues. Here the CDR3 DNA reads TGCGCCAGCAGCTTGCGGACAGGGGGCGACGAGCAGTACTTC. It codes for CASSLRTGGDEQYF.

This clonotype was recorded at least ten times. The chain is built from TRBV7-2 and TRBJ2-7; 8 bases are shared with TRBD1. Germline V lookup: CDR1 SGHTA, CDR2 FQGNSA. There are 14 residues in the CDR3. The junction had 8 bases not matched to a gene; V was cut back by 5 bases and J by 5 bases. CDR3 sequence: CASSQDRGSNEQYF. The CDR3 region has the DNA TGTGCCAGCAGCCAAGACAGGGGCAGTAACGAGCAGTACTTC. Full variable domain (missing parts from reference TRBV7-2 and TRBJ2-7): GAGVSQSPSNKVTEKGKDVELRCDPISGHTALYWYRQSLGQGLEFLIYFQGNSAPDKSGLPSDRFSAERTGGSVSTLTIQRTQQEDSAVYLCASSQDRGSNEQYFGPGTRLTVT.

This rearrangement joins TRBV3-1 to TRBJ1-2; D is uncertain. Trimming stripped 2 bases from V and 8 bases from J, with 9 bases between. Germline assignment: CDR1 LGHDT and CDR2 YNNKEL (reference sequence). The CDR3 totals 12 residues. The CDR3 nucleotides are TGTGCCAGCAGCCAAAGGATCCAAGGCTACACCTTC. Its protein is CASSQRIQGYTF.

The rearrangement joins TRBV20-1 to TRBJ2-7; D is uncertain. Germline V gene data show CDR1 as DFQATT and CDR2 as SNEGSKA (reference sequence). There are 10 residues in the CDR3. Trimming pared 3 bases from V and 5 bases from J, leaving 5 bases between. The CDR3 DNA reads as TGCAGTGCTAGCGCCGACGAGCAGTACTTC. This translates into CSASADEQYF.

There are a few counts of this clonotype. The V gene is TRBV29-1, the J gene TRBJ2-7; weak D call: TRBD1 (5 bases). CDR1 is SQVTM and CDR2 is ANQGSEA in the germline V gene. Trimming removed 5 bases from V and 8 bases from J, with 16 bases in between. The CDR3 is 12 amino acids. CDR3 loop: CSVRPRGDQQYF. In DNA form, the CDR3 reads TGCAGCGTTCGGCCTAGGGGTGATCAGCAGTACTTC.

The chain recombines TRBV12-3 or TRBV12-4 with TRBJ1-5; TRBD1 is a possible D gene (5 bases). CDR3 length equals 14 residues. V shed 2 bases and J shed 6 bases, with 11 bases lying between them. In DNA, the CDR3 is TGTGCCAGCAGTTTACTCGGGGGAGGTCAGCCCCAGCATTTT. Amino acids: CASSLLGGGQPQHF.

On this clonotype: At one end, the junction sequence differs from germline, possibly due to a read error. The chain has TRBV4-1 and TRBJ2-1; D not certain. Germline V lookup: CDR1 MGHRA, CDR2 YSYEKL. The CDR3 totals 15 residues. This CDR3 is CASSQGMSSNNEQFF. In DNA, the CDR3 is TGCGCCAGCAGCCAGGGAATGAGCTCCAACAATGAGCAGTTCTTC.

This clonotype has only a few counts. This chain joins TRBV6-1 and TRBJ2-5; 7 bases agree with TRBD2. The CDR3 is 13 amino acids. V was clipped by 6 bases and J by 7 bases; unmatched bases: 8. Germline CDR1 is MNHNS and CDR2 is SASEGT. This chain's CDR3 is CASRLAGVGTQYF. The CDR3 DNA follows: TGTGCCAGCAGGCTTGCGGGAGTAGGGACCCAGTACTTC.

The chain has TRBV6-2 or TRBV6-3 and TRBJ2-5; D not certain. V was shortened by 1 base and J by 5 bases, with 14 bases between the two germline ends. CDR1 is MNHEY, CDR2 SVGEGT, per germline. This CDR3 comprises 15 residues. CDR3 sequence (DNA): TGTGCCAGCAGTTACTTAAGGCAGGCCTGGGAGACCCAGTACTTC. Translated, it gives CASSYLRQAWETQYF.

This clonotype showed up just a few times. This chain joins TRBV28 and TRBJ1-1; D uncertain. Trimming stripped 3 bases from V and 1 base from J, with 18 bases between. The CDR3 covers 17 residues. Germline V gene data show CDR1 as MDHEN and CDR2 as SYDVKM. In DNA, the CDR3 is TGTGCCAGCAGTTTTCTTTCGACGGACCAAAAGAACACTGAAGCTTTCTTT. This translates into CASSFLSTDQKNTEAFF.

The V call is TRBV6-4, the J call TRBJ2-1, with 11 bases lining up with TRBD2. V shed 6 bases and J 0 bases; nucleotides not matched to a gene: 7. This CDR3 is 17 amino acids long. Germline CDR1 MRHNA, CDR2 SNTAGT. CDR3 residues: CASSGTSGRGSYNEQFF. DNA of the CDR3: TGTGCCAGCAGCGGGACTAGCGGAAGGGGCTCCTACAATGAGCAGTTCTTC.

This clonotype was seen more than once but under ten times. The chain couples TRBV5-1 to TRBJ2-7, with D perhaps given as TRBD1 or TRBD2 (6 bases each). The CDR3 contains 16 residues. CDR1 SGHRS and CDR2 YFSETQ come from the germline V gene. Trimming shortened V by 7 bases and J by 4 bases, and 24 bases separated the two germline ends. The CDR3 protein is CASVAGLGGKIYEQYF. CDR3 bases: TGCGCCAGCGTCGCCGGTCTAGGGGGGAAGATATACGAGCAGTACTTC.

This clonotype has only a few counts. V gene TRBV28 combines with J gene TRBJ2-3, with D unresolved. Germline V gives CDR1 MDHEN, CDR2 SYDVKM. The CDR3 runs 12 residues. Trimming left V 10 bases short and J 1 base short, with 9 bases between. DNA for the CDR3: TGTGCCACCGGTGGGGGCACAGATACGCAGTATTTT. Residues: CATGGGTDTQYF.

J is TRBJ2-4 and V is TRBV29-1; TRBD2 is a possible D gene (5 bases). V shed 2 bases and J shed 5 bases, with 7 bases lying between them. Germline V gene sequence: CDR1 SQVTM, CDR2 ANQGSEA. The CDR3 consists of 12 residues. The CDR3 loop is CSVEIGENIQYF. The DNA of the CDR3 is TGCAGCGTTGAAATCGGGGAAAACATTCAGTACTTC.

Written as DNA, the CDR3 is TGTGCCAGCAGCTTAGCCACAGAGCCTAACTATGGCTACACCTTC. It translates to CASSLATEPNYGYTF. The chain is built from TRBV7-2 and TRBJ1-2; D remains ambiguous. Trimming took off 0 bases at V and 0 bases at J, with 8 bases between the two ends. CDR1 is SGHTA and CDR2 is FQGNSA in the germline V gene. There are 15 residues in the CDR3.

The V and J genes are TRBV20-1 and TRBJ2-5, with unresolved D. This CDR3 is 14 amino acids long. V lost 5 bases and J lost 5, with 18 bases in between. Germline V gene sequence: CDR1 DFQATT, CDR2 SNEGSKA (reference sequence). The CDR3 bases are TGCAGTGCTGGCCTTCAATCCATGGGGGAGACCCAGTACTTC. Translating it yields CSAGLQSMGETQYF.

Worth noting for this clonotype: The junction departs from germline at one end; a sequencing error may be responsible. The V call is TRBV5-6, the J call TRBJ2-1; D is perhaps TRBD2 (6 bases). The CDR3 length is 14 residues. The germline V gene encodes CDR1 SGHDT and CDR2 YYEEEE. CDR3 DNA sequence: TGTGCCAGCAGGTTGGATCGGAGGGAGGATGAGCAGTTCTTC. This sequence encodes CASRLDRREDEQFF.

There are a few counts of this clonotype. The V gene is TRBV7-2, the J gene TRBJ2-5; 11 nucleotides match TRBD1. CDR1 and CDR2 from the germline V gene are SGHTA and FQGNSA. J gave up 5 bases and V 5 bases, and 13 bases lay outside the gene matches. This CDR3 has 17 amino acids. CDR3 DNA: TGTGCCAGCAGCCCCCACCAGGGACAGGGGGTTTTGGAGACCCAGTACTTC. The encoded protein is CASSPHQGQGVLETQYF.

This chain connects TRBV20-1 to TRBJ1-1; no definite D call. The germline V and J ends were trimmed by 0 bases and 1 base, with 9 bases remaining between them. Looked up from germline, CDR1 is DFQATT and CDR2 is SNEGSKA (reference sequence). The CDR3 sequence is 14 residues long. The CDR3 DNA reads TGCAGTGCTAGAGATGGAACAACGAACACTGAAGCTTTCTTT. Translating gives CSARDGTTNTEAFF.

This chain joins TRBV6-5 and TRBJ2-7; unclear D gene. The CDR3 is made up of 14 amino acids. The ends were cut back, 0 bases at V and 0 bases at J, with 6 bases in the middle. Germline CDR1 is MNHEY and CDR2 is SVGAGI. In DNA, the CDR3 is TGTGCCAGCAGTTACTCGTCCAGCTCCTACGAGCAGTACTTC. Amino acids: CASSYSSSSYEQYF.

This chain uses TRBV20-1 with TRBJ1-5, with TRBD1 matching over 9 bases. The CDR3 has 13 residues. V was clipped by 6 bases and J by 4 bases; unmatched bases: 4. CDR1 is DFQATT, CDR2 SNEGSKA, per germline (reference sequence). CDR3 DNA sequence: TGCAGTGCGCCGGGACAGGGTAATCAGCCCCAGCATTTT. This codes for CSAPGQGNQPQHF.

The V and J genes are TRBV12-3 or TRBV12-4 and TRBJ2-3; 9 positions agree with TRBD1. CDR3 size: 16 residues. Trimming took 5 bases from V and 3 from J; bases not matched to a gene: 9. CDR3 amino acids: CASSPRGDRETDTQYF. The CDR3 DNA reads TGTGCCAGCAGTCCCCGAGGGGACAGGGAAACAGATACGCAGTATTTT.